This paragraph reports one T cell receptor (beta chain). No antigen is known for it. No qualities accompany the bases; no much larger clone lies one base away. V lost 3 bases and J lost 5 bases; the stretch between them is 11 bases long. The CDR3 starts with the cysteine, ends with the phenylalanine, and has 13 residues. Only the CDR3 portion is preserved as DNA: 39 bases, with reading frame beginning at the first base. Per the germline V gene (reference sequence), GTSNPN is the CDR1 and SVGIG is the CDR2. The library was built by means of the immunoSEQ multiplex PCR assay. The authors processed their data as follows. A statistical classification framework was built to diagnose cytomegalovirus status from the catalog of TCR beta chain sequences. Entries here come from immuneACCESS through TCRdb and include only in-frame sequences with V and J called. Some clones fail to appear in such tables; in the studies checked, an unresolved V gene covers under half of the shortfall, and the cause of the remainder is unknown. V, J and clone size are those of that table, while D and trimming were read from the DNA. The sample table contains more than 95,000 clones; only one count was recorded for around 86% of them. 4.5% to 6% of the sample comes from the top ten.

These data come from a study of cytomegalovirus exposure and HLA in healthy donors (dated by TCRdb to 2015 to 2018). Concerning the study at large: The roughly 650 repertoires of the first cohort and the 120 or so validation repertoires were produced on the same platform, according to a later analysis. In addition to the first cohort of approximately 650 subjects, a separate validation cohort of about 120 different subjects was used. The study combined high-throughput TCR immunosequencing, statistical association of individual TCRs with disease status, and machine learning to predict cytomegalovirus infection status. The aim of the study was to test whether cataloging public T cell receptors could identify signatures of past pathogen exposure.

General findings and caveats noted by the study authors: The study listed approximately 160 TCR beta chains as associated with cytomegalovirus. While some public TCRs were present in many individuals, most TCR sequences turned up only very rarely across donors. In vitro tests confirmed that a few of the cytomegalovirus-associated TCR beta chains recognize cytomegalovirus antigens. It was suggested by the authors that the approach could potentially be generalized to other disease states and immunological phenotypes. A later analysis had no HLA typing for the validation cohort, so co-occurrence there was scored across all 110 or so repertoires. In a later analysis, TCRs clustered in the first cohort were found to also tend to co-occur in the 120 or so validation repertoires, with 85% to 95% of cluster scores above 0. The classifier was reported to diagnose cytomegalovirus status with high specificity and sensitivity in both the original and validation cohorts.

Donors formed part of the validation cohort, which comprised over a hundred subjects and was distinct from the first cohort of under 850 subjects. The sequenced material came from PBMCs. The receptor was isolated from a man aged 18 to 35 in good health and CMV-seronegative. The sequence is built from TRBV30 and TRBJ2-1; the D segment could be TRBD2, given 6 matching bases. The base sequence is TGTGCCTGGAGAGGGACTTCTGACAATGAGCAGTTCTTC. It specifies CAWRGTSDNEQFF.